Presented here are 15 T cell receptor beta chains from one specimen sequenced in a study of siplizumab effects on memory and regulatory T cells. Only in-frame clones appear in the TCRdb table, and some are missing; sequencing was by immunoSEQ multiplex PCR. The table shows about 75,000 clones, with 93% occurring only once. What was sequenced was CD8+ T cells sorted from blood. All receptors come from a human donor in good health.

The chain is built from TRBV28 and TRBJ1-2; D gene uncertain. Germline-derived CDR1 and CDR2 are MDHEN and SYDVKM. CDR3 size: 12 residues. Trimming pared 6 bases from V and 4 bases from J, leaving 9 bases between. The CDR3 DNA follows: TGTGCCAGCAGGGCTCCCGGCTATGGCTACACCTTC. This codes for CASRAPGYGYTF.

This clone was seen a single time. This chain uses TRBV4-3 with TRBJ2-7; perhaps TRBD1 as D (7 bases). Trimming left V 1 base short and J 3 bases short, with 13 bases between. Germline values: CDR1 LGHNA, CDR2 YSLEER. The CDR3 consists of 15 residues. The CDR3 coding sequence is TGCGCCAGCAGCCAAGGAGGGCAGGGGGGCTACGAGCAGTACTTC. This gives the protein CASSQGGQGGYEQYF.

This clone was detected only a few times. The rearrangement joins TRBV25-1 to TRBJ1-4; no reliable D call. Looked up from germline, CDR1 is MGHDK and CDR2 is SYGVNS. This CDR3 spans 18 amino acids. V was trimmed by 0 bases and J by 8 bases, leaving 22 bases between them. In DNA form, the CDR3 reads TGTGCCAGCAGTGAATATATTCATACGGGGTCAGAGAAAGAAAAACTGTTTTTT. It codes for CASSEYIHTGSEKEKLFF.

The chain employs TRBV4-3 and TRBJ2-7; D is unclear. V dropped 2 bases and J dropped 3 bases, with 17 bases sitting between them. CDR1 is LGHNA and CDR2 is YSLEER in the germline V gene. The CDR3 loop spans 16 amino acids. This CDR3 reads CASSQRERQDFYEQYF. DNA of the CDR3: TGCGCCAGCAGCCAACGCGAACGGCAGGATTTCTACGAGCAGTACTTC.

This clone was counted a single time. This chain connects TRBV5-6 to TRBJ1-6, with D perhaps matching TRBD1 (5 bases). Looked up from germline, CDR1 is SGHDT and CDR2 is YYEEEE. V lost 0 bases and J 13 bases, leaving 8 bases between the germline ends. The CDR3 loop spans 12 amino acids. The CDR3 reads CASSLGGAPLHF. The CDR3 DNA follows: TGTGCCAGCAGCTTGGGTGGGGCGCCCCTCCACTTT.

The chain uses TRBV19 and TRBJ2-2, with 8 bases lining up with TRBD2. Germline V lookup: CDR1 LNHDA, CDR2 SQIVND (reference sequence). This CDR3 is 16 amino acids long. J was trimmed by 5 bases and V by 3 bases; bases with no gene match: 8. The CDR3 nucleotides read TGTGCCAGTAGTATTGGCGGGGGGCGCGGGACCGGGGAGCTGTTTTTT. Encoded protein: CASSIGGGRGTGELFF.

J is TRBJ1-2 and V is TRBV5-1; D remains ambiguous. Germline V gene lookup returns CDR1 SGHRS and CDR2 YFSETQ. Trimming shortened V by 4 bases and J by 4 bases, and 23 bases separated the two germline ends. The CDR3 loop spans 17 amino acids. The chain's CDR3 is CASSPTVGAQLLYGYTF. The CDR3 bases are TGCGCCAGCAGCCCCACAGTGGGCGCCCAGCTCCTCTATGGCTACACCTTC.

The V call is TRBV27, the J call TRBJ2-7, with 12 bases fitting TRBD2. There are 14 residues in the CDR3. Per the germline V gene, CDR1 is MNHEY and CDR2 is SMNVEV (reference sequence). V dropped 1 base and J dropped 7; count of bases not matched to a gene: 2. The CDR3, as DNA: TGTGCCAGCAGTTTATGGCTAGCGGGGGGGGAGCAGTACTTC. Translation: CASSLWLAGGEQYF.

V usage is TRBV9 and J usage is TRBJ1-4, with D possibly being TRBD1 (6 bases). CDR1 is SGDLS and CDR2 is YYNGEE in the germline V gene. V shed 2 bases and J shed 7 bases, with 9 bases lying between them. The CDR3 consists of 13 residues. The CDR3 bases are TGTGCCAGCAGCGTCTCAGGGGCTGAAAAACTGTTTTTT. This codes for CASSVSGAEKLFF.

By proportion, this clone is medium-sized. V is TRBV27 and J is TRBJ1-2; 9 bases are shared with TRBD1. Germline-derived CDR1 and CDR2 are MNHEY and SMNVEV (reference sequence). J lost 7 bases, V lost 5 bases, and 5 bases had no gene match. The CDR3 is 13 amino acids. The chain's CDR3 is CASSPGTGFGYTF. As DNA, the CDR3 is TGTGCCAGCAGTCCAGGGACAGGGTTTGGCTACACCTTC.

The chain has TRBV6-1 and TRBJ2-1; 9 nucleotides agree with TRBD1. Germline CDR1 reads MNHNS; CDR2 reads SASEGT. CDR3 length: 15 residues. V dropped 1 base and J dropped 6; count of bases not matched to a gene: 4. The CDR3 spells CASSEVGQGFNEQFF. CDR3 in DNA: TGTGCCAGCAGTGAAGTAGGACAGGGGTTCAATGAGCAGTTCTTC.

The chain links TRBV19 to TRBJ2-2, with a weak D call TRBD2 (5 bases). The V end lost 3 bases, the J end lost 5 bases, and 16 bases lay between the germline ends. This CDR3 has 16 amino acids. Germline CDR1 reads LNHDA; CDR2 reads SQIVND (reference sequence). The CDR3 coding sequence is TGTGCCAGTAGTATCGGTGGGGTCCCGGGGACCGGGGAGCTGTTTTTT. It yields the protein CASSIGGVPGTGELFF.

The chain couples TRBV19 to TRBJ1-1; D may be TRBD1 (5 bases). Trimming cost V 5 bases and J 2 bases, with 15 bases left between them. This CDR3 spans 15 amino acids. Germline-derived CDR1 and CDR2 are LNHDA and SQIVND (reference sequence). This CDR3 is CASSGGVGGNTEAFF. CDR3 in DNA: TGTGCCAGTAGTGGGGGTGTGGGGGGAAACACTGAAGCTTTCTTT.

This chain connects TRBV5-6 to TRBJ1-2; unclear D gene. The CDR3 has 13 residues. Trimming took off 4 bases at V and 4 bases at J, with 11 bases between the two ends. Germline CDR1 and CDR2: SGHDT and YYEEEE. The CDR3 is CASSPGPTYGYTF. In nucleotides, the CDR3 is TGTGCCAGCAGCCCAGGACCGACCTATGGCTACACCTTC.

The V and J genes are TRBV9 and TRBJ1-4, with 11 nucleotides matching TRBD1. Losses at the gene ends were 3 bases for V and 6 bases for J; bases not matched to a gene: 4. CDR3 size: 15 residues. Germline CDR1 reads SGDLS; CDR2 reads YYNGEE. CDR3 sequence reads: CASSAGTGGDEKLFF. The CDR3 DNA follows: TGTGCCAGCAGCGCAGGGACAGGGGGAGATGAAAAACTGTTTTTT.